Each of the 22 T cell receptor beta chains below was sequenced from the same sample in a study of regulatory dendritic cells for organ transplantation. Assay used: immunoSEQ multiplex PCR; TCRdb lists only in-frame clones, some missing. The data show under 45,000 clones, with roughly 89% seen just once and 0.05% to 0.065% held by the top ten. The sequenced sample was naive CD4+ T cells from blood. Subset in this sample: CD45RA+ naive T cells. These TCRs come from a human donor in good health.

CDR3 sequence (DNA): TGTGCCAGCAGTTCCTCCGGACTAGCGGGAGGGCAACCCTACAATGAGCAGTTCTTC. It is translated as CASSSSGLAGGQPYNEQFF. V and J are TRBV28 and TRBJ2-1; the match to TRBD2 covers 15 bases. This CDR3 has 19 amino acids. CDR1 is MDHEN and CDR2 is SYDVKM in the germline V gene. The trim removed 4 bases at V and 2 bases at J, leaving 9 bases unmatched.

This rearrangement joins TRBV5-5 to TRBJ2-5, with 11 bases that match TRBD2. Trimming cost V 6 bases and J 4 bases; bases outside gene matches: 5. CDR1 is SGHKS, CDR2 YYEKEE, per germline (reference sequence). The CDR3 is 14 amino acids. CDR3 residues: CASTLAGGRETQYF. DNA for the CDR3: TGTGCCAGCACCCTAGCGGGAGGTAGAGAGACCCAGTACTTC.

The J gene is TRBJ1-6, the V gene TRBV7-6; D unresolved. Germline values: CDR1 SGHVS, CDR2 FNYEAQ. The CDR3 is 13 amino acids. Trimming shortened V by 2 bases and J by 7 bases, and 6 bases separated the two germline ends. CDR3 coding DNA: TGTGCCAGCAGCTTAACTGGGAATTCACCCCTCCACTTT. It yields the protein CASSLTGNSPLHF.

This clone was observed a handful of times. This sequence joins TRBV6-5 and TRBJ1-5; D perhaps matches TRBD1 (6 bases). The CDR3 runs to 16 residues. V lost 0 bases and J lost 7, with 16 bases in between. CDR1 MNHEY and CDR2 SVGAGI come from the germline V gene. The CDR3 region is CASSYSPPGVGQPQHF. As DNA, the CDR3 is TGTGCCAGCAGTTACTCTCCTCCAGGGGTGGGGCAGCCCCAGCATTTT.

The CDR3 protein is CATSRVVGKAGQAGNTIYF. CDR3 DNA sequence: TGTGCCACCAGCAGAGTGGTGGGGAAAGCGGGGCAAGCTGGAAACACCATATATTTT. The V gene is TRBV15, the J gene TRBJ1-3, with D possibly TRBD1 on 5 matching bases. Germline lookup yields CDR1 LNHNV and CDR2 YYDKDF (reference sequence). Trimming stripped 1 base from V and 2 bases from J, with 21 bases between. The CDR3 has 19 residues.

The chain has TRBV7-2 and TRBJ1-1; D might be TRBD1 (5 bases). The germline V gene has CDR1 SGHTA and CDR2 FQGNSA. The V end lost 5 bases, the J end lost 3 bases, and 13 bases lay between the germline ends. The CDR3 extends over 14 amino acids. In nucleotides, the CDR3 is TGTGCCAGCAGCCCTCAGACGGGGGACACTGAAGCTTTCTTT. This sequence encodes CASSPQTGDTEAFF.

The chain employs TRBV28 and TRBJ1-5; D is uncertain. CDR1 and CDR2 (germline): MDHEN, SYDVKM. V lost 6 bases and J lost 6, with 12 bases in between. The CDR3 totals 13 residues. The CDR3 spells CASRVVRAQPQHF. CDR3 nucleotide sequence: TGTGCCAGCAGGGTTGTTCGGGCTCAGCCCCAGCATTTT.

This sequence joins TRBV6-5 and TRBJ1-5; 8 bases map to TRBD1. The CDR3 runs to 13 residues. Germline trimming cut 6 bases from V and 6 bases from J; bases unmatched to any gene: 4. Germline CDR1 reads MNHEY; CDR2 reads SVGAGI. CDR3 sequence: CASRTDRGQPQHF. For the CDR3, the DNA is TGTGCCAGCAGGACAGACAGGGGTCAGCCCCAGCATTTT.

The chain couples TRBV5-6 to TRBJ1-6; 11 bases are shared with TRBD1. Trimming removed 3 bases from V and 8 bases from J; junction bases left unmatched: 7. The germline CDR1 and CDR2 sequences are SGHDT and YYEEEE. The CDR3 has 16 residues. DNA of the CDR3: TGTGCCAGCAGCTCGGACAGGGGGCGTGTTGATTCACCCCTCCACTTT. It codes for CASSSDRGRVDSPLHF.

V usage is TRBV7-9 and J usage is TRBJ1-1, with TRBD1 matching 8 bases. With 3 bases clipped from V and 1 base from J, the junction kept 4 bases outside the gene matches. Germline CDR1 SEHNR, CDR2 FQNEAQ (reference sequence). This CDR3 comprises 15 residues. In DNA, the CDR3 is TGTGCCAGCAGCTTCCAGGGGGCGCGGAACACTGAAGCTTTCTTT. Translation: CASSFQGARNTEAFF.

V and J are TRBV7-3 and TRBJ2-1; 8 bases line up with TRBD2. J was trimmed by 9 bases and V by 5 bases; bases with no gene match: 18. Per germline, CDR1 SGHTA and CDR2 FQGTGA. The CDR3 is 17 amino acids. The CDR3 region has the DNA TGTGCCAGCAGCCGAGATACCGGGACTAGTGAGAGACGTGAGCAGTTCTTC. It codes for CASSRDTGTSERREQFF.

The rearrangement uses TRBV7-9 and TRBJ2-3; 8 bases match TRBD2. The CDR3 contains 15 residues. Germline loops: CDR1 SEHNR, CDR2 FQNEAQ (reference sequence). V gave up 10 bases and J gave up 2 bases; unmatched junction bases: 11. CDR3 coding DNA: TGTGCCACCACCTACGGGGGGGGAGCCACAGATACGCAGTATTTT. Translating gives CATTYGGGATDTQYF.

The CDR3 nucleotides are TGTGCCAGCAGTGATGAGGCATCGGGCAATCAGCCCCAGCATTTT. It translates to CASSDEASGNQPQHF. This chain connects TRBV2 to TRBJ1-5; the D is unclear. The V gene lost 3 bases and the J gene lost 2 bases, with 11 bases spanning the gap. The germline V gene encodes CDR1 SNHLY and CDR2 FYNNEI. The CDR3 runs 15 residues.

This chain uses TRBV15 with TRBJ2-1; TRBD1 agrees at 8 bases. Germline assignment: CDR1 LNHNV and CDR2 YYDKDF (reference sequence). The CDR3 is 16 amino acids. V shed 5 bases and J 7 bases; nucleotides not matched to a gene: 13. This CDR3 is CATSGGTGPSGNEQFF. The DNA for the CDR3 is TGTGCCACCAGCGGGGGGACAGGACCCTCGGGGAATGAGCAGTTCTTC. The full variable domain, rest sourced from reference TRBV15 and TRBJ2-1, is DAMVIQNPRYQVTQFGKPVTLSCSQTLNHNVMYWYQQKSSQAPKLLFHYYDKDFNNEADTPDNFQSRRPNTSFCFLDIRSPGLGDTAMYLCATSGGTGPSGNEQFFGPGTRLTVL.

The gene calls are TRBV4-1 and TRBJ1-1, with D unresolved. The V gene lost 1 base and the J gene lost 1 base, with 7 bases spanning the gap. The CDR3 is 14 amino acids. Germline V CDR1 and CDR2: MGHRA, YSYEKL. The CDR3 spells CASSQGRRNTEAFF. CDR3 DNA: TGCGCCAGCAGCCAAGGGAGGAGGAACACTGAAGCTTTCTTT.

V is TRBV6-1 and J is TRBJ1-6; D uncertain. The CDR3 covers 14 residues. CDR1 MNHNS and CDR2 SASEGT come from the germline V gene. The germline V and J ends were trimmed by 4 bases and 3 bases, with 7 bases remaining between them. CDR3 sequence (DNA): TGTGCCAGCAGTGGTGGCCTCTATAATTCACCCCTCCACTTT. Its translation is CASSGGLYNSPLHF.

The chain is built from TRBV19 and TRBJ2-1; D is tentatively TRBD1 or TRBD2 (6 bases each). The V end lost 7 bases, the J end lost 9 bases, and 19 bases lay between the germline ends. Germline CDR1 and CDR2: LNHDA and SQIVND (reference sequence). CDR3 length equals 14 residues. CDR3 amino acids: CASTLGGPSVEQFF. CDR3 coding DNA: TGTGCCAGTACCCTTGGGGGGCCTTCGGTTGAGCAGTTCTTC.

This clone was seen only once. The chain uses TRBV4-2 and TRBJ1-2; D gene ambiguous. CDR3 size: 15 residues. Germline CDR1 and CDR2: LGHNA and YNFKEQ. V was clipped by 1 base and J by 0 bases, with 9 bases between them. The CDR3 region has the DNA TGTGCCAGCAGCCAAGTTAAGTTAGCTAACTATGGCTACACCTTC. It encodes CASSQVKLANYGYTF.

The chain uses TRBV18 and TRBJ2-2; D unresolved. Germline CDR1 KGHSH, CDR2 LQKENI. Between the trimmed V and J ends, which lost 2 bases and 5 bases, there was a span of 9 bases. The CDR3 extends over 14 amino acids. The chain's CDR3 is CASSPRVQTGELFF. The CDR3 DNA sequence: TGTGCCAGCTCACCAAGAGTACAAACCGGGGAGCTGTTTTTT.

DNA for the CDR3: TGTGCCAGCAGCCAAGGAGGAGGGGGCTACACCGGGGAGCTGTTTTTT. Amino acid sequence: CASSQGGGGYTGELFF. The V gene is TRBV4-2, the J gene TRBJ2-2, with TRBD1 as a possible D gene (7 bases). The germline V and J ends were trimmed by 1 base and 3 bases, with 12 bases remaining between them. The CDR3 spans 16 residues. Per the germline V gene, CDR1 is LGHNA and CDR2 is YNFKEQ.

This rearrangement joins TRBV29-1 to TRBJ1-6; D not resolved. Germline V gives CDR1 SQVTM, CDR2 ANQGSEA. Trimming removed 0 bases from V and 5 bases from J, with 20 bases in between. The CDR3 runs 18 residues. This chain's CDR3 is CSVEDHKSEARDNSPLHF. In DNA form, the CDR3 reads TGCAGCGTTGAAGATCACAAATCTGAGGCCCGAGATAATTCACCCCTCCACTTT.

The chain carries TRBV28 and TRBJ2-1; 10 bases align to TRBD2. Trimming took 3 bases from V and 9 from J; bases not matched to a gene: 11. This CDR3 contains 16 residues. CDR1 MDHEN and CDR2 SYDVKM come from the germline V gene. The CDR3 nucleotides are TGTGCCAGCAGTTTTATGAGGGCTAGCGGGAGCTCTGAGCAGTTCTTC. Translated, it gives CASSFMRASGSSEQFF.